The present entry profiles one T cell receptor (beta chain) with its context. V was cut by 4 bases and J by 0 bases, with 7 bases left in between. CDR1 is SGHTA, CDR2 FQGNSA, per germline. The CDR3 covers 14 residues. The data are from a study of T cell clones after liver transplantation. Here immunoSEQ multiplex PCR was the method, and the copy in TCRdb shows in-frame clones only, minus some. This table holds about 99,000 clones, about 80% found once. CD3+CD4+ and CD3+CD8+ cells were FACS-sorted from thawed unstimulated PBMCs. The receptor's source is a human patient who received a liver transplant. Part of the T cell pool may stem from the graft donor. The starting material was CD4+ T cells from blood, obtained around 44 months after liver transplant. J is TRBJ1-3 and V is TRBV7-2; D not certain. As DNA, the CDR3 is TGTGCCAGCAGCTCGACATACTCTGGAAACACCATATATTTT. This translates into CASSSTYSGNTIYF.